This T cell receptor (beta chain) was captured by sequencing in a study of cytomegalovirus exposure and HLA in healthy donors. V shed 4 bases and J shed 3 bases, with 16 bases lying between them. The germline V gene has CDR1 SGHRS and CDR2 YFSETQ. The length of the CDR3 is 15 residues. In the PCR, 60 Vbeta and 13 Jbeta primers were used. Sequenced by immunoSEQ multiplex PCR; TCRdb stores in-frame clones only, minus some. The data hold about 70,000 clones, with about 67% observed a single time. This receptor was taken from a human donor in good health. J is TRBJ1-2 and V is TRBV5-1, with D possibly matching TRBD1 (5 bases). What was sequenced was PBMCs. CDR3 protein: CASSPIRGNDYGYTF. The CDR3, as DNA: TGCGCCAGCAGCCCGATCCGGGGGAACGACTATGGCTACACCTTC.